This T cell receptor beta chain was captured in a study of T-cell memory formation after mild COVID-19. Study conclusions and caveats: There were some responding clones in pre-infection memory, which suggested that cross-reactive memory had joined. Most CD4+ clones that shrank were in CM and EM, while CD8+ ones turned up in EMRA.

Employing constant-segment primers, 5'RACE generated TCR alpha and TCR beta cDNA libraries bearing sample barcodes and UMIs. From the 5' RACE reads, TCRdb called clonotypes with MiXCR, one entry per CDR3 protein. The table has about 470,000 distinct CDR3 sequences, about 18% seen once. This clonotype was detected only a few times. The antigen remains undetermined. Germline values: CDR1 LNHNV, CDR2 YYDKDF (reference sequence). The CDR3 is 16 amino acids. The V end lost 0 bases, the J end lost 1 base, and 12 bases lay between the germline ends. What was sequenced was PBMCs or a T cell subset sorted from them (not recorded which). The TCR was taken from an adult woman who had mild COVID-19 (a few samples of this study predate the infection). Cell type and time point are not known. This chain uses TRBV15 with TRBJ1-1, with D possibly matching TRBD1 (5 bases). The CDR3 nucleotides are TGTGCCACCAGCAGAGATAGACGTGGGGGGAACACTGAAGCTTTCTTT. It encodes CATSRDRRGGNTEAFF.